The 10 T cell receptor beta chains below were found in one sample sequenced in a study of CD8 T cells in Susac syndrome. When the RNA was reverse transcribed, random hexamers were used with an input of roughly 0.5 to 1 ug. One entry per CDR3 protein results from TCRdb running MiXCR on the immunoSEQ multiplex PCR reads. The top ten clones hold more than 0.35% of a sample with 70,000 to 85,000 distinct CDR3 sequences, roughly 95% of them seen once. The sequencing input was CD8+ T cells from PBMCs. Receptors originate from a human donor with Susac syndrome.

The chain is built from TRBV2 and TRBJ2-2; D ambiguous. The V and J ends lost 6 bases and 6 bases respectively, with 17 bases between them. The CDR3 has 15 amino acids. Germline V lookup: CDR1 SNHLY, CDR2 FYNNEI. CDR3 loop: CASRVSQPWSGELFF. DNA for the CDR3: TGTGCCAGCAGAGTATCCCAGCCGTGGTCCGGGGAGCTGTTTTTT.

V and J are TRBV20-1 and TRBJ2-3; 9 bases are a match to TRBD2. Germline lookup yields CDR1 DFQATT and CDR2 SNEGSKA (reference sequence). V lost 5 bases, J lost 6 bases, and 21 bases stayed unmatched. This CDR3 spans 18 amino acids. The CDR3 DNA reads TGCAGTGCTGCATCCGGGACTAGCCATCCAACATGGGGGGATACGCAGTATTTT. Its translation is CSAASGTSHPTWGDTQYF.

This clonotype was detected only once. The chain has TRBV4-1 and TRBJ1-2; no reliable D call. The CDR3 has 13 amino acids. V lost 1 base to trimming and J lost 9 bases, with 12 bases between them. From germline, CDR1 is MGHRA and CDR2 YSYEKL. For the CDR3, the DNA is TGCGCCAGCAGCCAAGTATCCTTAACCAGCTACACCTTC. This translates into CASSQVSLTSYTF.

This rearrangement joins TRBV28 to TRBJ2-1; D is unclear. The CDR3 spans 13 residues. V shed 5 bases and J shed 9 bases, with 14 bases lying between them. CDR1 and CDR2 from the germline V gene are MDHEN and SYDVKM. The CDR3 region is CASSPLLVGEQFF. CDR3 DNA sequence: TGTGCCAGCAGTCCCCTTTTGGTTGGTGAGCAGTTCTTC.

The V call is TRBV20-1, the J call TRBJ2-3; the match to TRBD2 covers 10 bases. V lost 0 bases, J lost 3 bases, and 3 bases stayed unmatched. The CDR3 loop spans 15 amino acids. The V gene's germline CDR1 is DFQATT and CDR2 SNEGSKA (reference sequence). CDR3 amino acids: CSAREPGLATDTQYF. The CDR3 DNA is TGCAGTGCTAGAGAGCCGGGACTAGCGACAGATACGCAGTATTTT.

In its sample, this clonotype was seen once. This chain links TRBV7-9 with TRBJ2-3; 7 bases align to TRBD1. The CDR3 sequence is 15 residues long. CDR1 SEHNR and CDR2 FQNEAQ come from the germline V gene (reference sequence). Trimming at V came to 4 bases and at J to 6 bases, leaving 10 bases not matched to a gene. The CDR3, as DNA: TGTGCCAGCAGCTCGCAGGACAGGTTGGGGGATACGCAGTATTTT. Translating gives CASSSQDRLGDTQYF.

This sequence joins TRBV15 and TRBJ2-7; no definite D call. Germline V gives CDR1 LNHNV, CDR2 YYDKDF (reference sequence). Trimming shortened V by 1 base and J by 4 bases, and 14 bases separated the two germline ends. The CDR3 contains 15 residues. CDR3 region: CATSRAFGTTYEQYF. The CDR3 DNA reads TGTGCCACCAGCAGAGCCTTCGGCACTACATACGAGCAGTACTTC.

This chain uses TRBV29-1 with TRBJ1-1; TRBD1 matches 7 bases. Germline V gene sequence: CDR1 SQVTM, CDR2 ANQGSEA. Trimming at V came to 5 bases and at J to 4 bases, leaving 7 bases not matched to a gene. The CDR3 has 13 residues. CDR3 region: CSVQGGAGTEAFF. CDR3 coding DNA: TGCAGCGTTCAGGGGGGGGCGGGCACTGAAGCTTTCTTT. Together with reference TRBV29-1 and TRBJ1-1, the CDR3 gives the full variable domain: SAVISQKPSRDICQRGTSLTIQCQVDSQVTMMFWYRQQPGQSLTLIATANQGSEATYESGFVIDKFPISRPNLTFSTLTVSNMSPEDSSIYLCSVQGGAGTEAFFGQGTRLTVV.

The chain is built from TRBV11-2 and TRBJ2-7, with D perhaps being TRBD1 or TRBD2 (5 bases each). The germline CDR1 and CDR2 sequences are SGHAT and FQNNGV. The length of the CDR3 is 14 residues. V gave up 0 bases and J gave up 4 bases, with 10 bases separating them. The CDR3 bases are TGTGCCAGCAGCTTAGACCGGGACGGGTACGAGCAGTACTTC. Its protein product is CASSLDRDGYEQYF.

V gene TRBV7-8 combines with J gene TRBJ2-5, with 12 bases matching TRBD2. The germline gives CDR1 SGHVS, CDR2 FQNEAQ. This CDR3 is built from 16 residues. V lost 3 bases and J lost 5; bases outside the gene matches: 7. CDR3 DNA sequence: TGTGCCAGCAGCTTCTCGACTAGCGGGGGATTGGAGACCCAGTACTTC. Residues: CASSFSTSGGLETQYF. Complete variable domain (other parts from reference TRBV7-8 and TRBJ2-5): GAGVSQSPRYKVAKRGQDVALRCDPISGHVSLFWYQQALGQGPEFLTYFQNEAQLDKSGLPSDRFFAERPEGSVSTLKIQRTQQEDSAVYLCASSFSTSGGLETQYFGPGTRLLVL.